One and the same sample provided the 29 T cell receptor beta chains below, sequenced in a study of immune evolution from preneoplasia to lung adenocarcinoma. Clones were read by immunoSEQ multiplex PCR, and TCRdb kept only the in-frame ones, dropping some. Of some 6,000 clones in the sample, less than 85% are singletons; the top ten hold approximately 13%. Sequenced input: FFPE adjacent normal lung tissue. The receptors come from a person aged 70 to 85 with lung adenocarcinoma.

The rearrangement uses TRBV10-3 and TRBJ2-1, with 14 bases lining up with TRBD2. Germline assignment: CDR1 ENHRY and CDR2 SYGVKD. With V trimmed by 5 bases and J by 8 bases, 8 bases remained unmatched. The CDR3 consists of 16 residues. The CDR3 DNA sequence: TGTGCCATCAGTAGACTAGCGGGAGGGCCGGGGGATGAGCAGTTCTTC. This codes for CAISRLAGGPGDEQFF.

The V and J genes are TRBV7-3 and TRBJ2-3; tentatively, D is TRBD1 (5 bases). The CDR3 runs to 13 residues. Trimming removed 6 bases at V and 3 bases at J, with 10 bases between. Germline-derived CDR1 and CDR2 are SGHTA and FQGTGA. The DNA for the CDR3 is TGTGCCAGCAGTCCCCCAGGGACAGATACGCAGTATTTT. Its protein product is CASSPPGTDTQYF.

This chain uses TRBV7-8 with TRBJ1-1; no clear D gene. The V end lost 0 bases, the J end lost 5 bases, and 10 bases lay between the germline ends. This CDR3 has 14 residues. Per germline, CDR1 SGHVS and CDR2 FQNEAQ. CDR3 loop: CASSLARGGTEAFF. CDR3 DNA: TGTGCCAGCAGCTTAGCGCGGGGTGGGACTGAAGCTTTCTTT.

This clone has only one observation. The CDR3, as DNA: TGCAGCGTTGCCGGGACTAGCGGCACAGATACGCAGTATTTT. Its protein product is CSVAGTSGTDTQYF. The chain is built from TRBV29-1 and TRBJ2-3, with TRBD2 matching over 10 bases. The trim removed 4 bases at V and 1 base at J, leaving 2 bases unmatched. Per germline, CDR1 SQVTM and CDR2 ANQGSEA. The CDR3 runs 14 residues.

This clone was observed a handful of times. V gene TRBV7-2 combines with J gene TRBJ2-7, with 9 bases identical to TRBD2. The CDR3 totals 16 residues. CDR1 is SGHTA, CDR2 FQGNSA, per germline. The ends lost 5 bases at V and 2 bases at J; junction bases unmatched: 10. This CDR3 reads CASSALSGRIAYEQYF. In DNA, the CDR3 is TGTGCCAGCAGCGCCCTGAGCGGGAGGATTGCCTACGAGCAGTACTTC.

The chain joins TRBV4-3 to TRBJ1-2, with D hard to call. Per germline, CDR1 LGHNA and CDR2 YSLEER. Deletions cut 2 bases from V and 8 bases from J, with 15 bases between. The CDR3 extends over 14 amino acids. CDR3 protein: CASSQYEERGGYTF. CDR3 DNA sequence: TGCGCCAGCAGCCAATACGAGGAAAGAGGAGGCTACACCTTC.

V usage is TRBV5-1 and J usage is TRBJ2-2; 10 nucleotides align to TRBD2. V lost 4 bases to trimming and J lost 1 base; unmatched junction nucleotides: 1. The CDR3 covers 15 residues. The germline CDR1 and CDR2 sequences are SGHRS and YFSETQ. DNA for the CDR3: TGCGCCAGCAGCCTAGCGGGGGAGAACACCGGGGAGCTGTTTTTT. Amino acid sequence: CASSLAGENTGELFF. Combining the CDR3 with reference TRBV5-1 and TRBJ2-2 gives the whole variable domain KAGVTQTPRYLIKTRGQQVTLSCSPISGHRSVSWYQQTPGQGLQFLFEYFSETQRNKGNFPGRFSGRQFSNSRSEMNVSTLELGDSALYLCASSLAGENTGELFFGEGSRLTVL.

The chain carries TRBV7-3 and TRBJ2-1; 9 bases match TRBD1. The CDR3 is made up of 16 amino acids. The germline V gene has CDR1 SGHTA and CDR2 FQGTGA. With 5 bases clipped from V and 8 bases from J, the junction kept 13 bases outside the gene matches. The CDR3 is CASSAGQGTGRDEQFF. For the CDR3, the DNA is TGTGCCAGCAGCGCAGGACAGGGGACGGGGAGGGATGAGCAGTTCTTC.

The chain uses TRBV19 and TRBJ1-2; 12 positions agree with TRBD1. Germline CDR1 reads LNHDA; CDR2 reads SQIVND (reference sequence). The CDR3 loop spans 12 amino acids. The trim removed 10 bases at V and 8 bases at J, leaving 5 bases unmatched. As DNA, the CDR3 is TGTGCCATCCGGGACAGGGGGCGAGGCTACACCTTC. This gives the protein CAIRDRGRGYTF.

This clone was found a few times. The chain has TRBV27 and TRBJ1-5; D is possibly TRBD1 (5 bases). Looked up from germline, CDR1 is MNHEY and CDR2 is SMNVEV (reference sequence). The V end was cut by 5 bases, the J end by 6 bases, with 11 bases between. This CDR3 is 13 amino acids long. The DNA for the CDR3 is TGTGCCAGCAGTCGCTACGGGGGTCAGCCCCAGCATTTT. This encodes CASSRYGGQPQHF.

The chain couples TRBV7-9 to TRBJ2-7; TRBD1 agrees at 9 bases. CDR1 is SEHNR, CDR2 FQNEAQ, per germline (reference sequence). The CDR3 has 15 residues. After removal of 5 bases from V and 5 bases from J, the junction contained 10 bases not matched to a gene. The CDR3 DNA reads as TGTGCCAGCAGCGTACTCCGGGACAGGGAAAACGAGCAGTACTTC. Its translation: CASSVLRDRENEQYF.

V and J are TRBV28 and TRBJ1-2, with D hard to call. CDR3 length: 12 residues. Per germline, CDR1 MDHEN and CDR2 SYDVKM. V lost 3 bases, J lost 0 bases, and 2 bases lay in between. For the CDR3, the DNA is TGTGCCAGCAGTTTGTCTAACTATGGCTACACCTTC. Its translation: CASSLSNYGYTF.

The CDR3 sequence is CAAGRLYNEQFF. DNA for the CDR3: TGTGCCGCGGGTCGACTGTACAATGAGCAGTTCTTC. This chain joins TRBV6-6 and TRBJ2-1; D possibly corresponds to TRBD2 (5 bases). Trimming took 11 bases from V and 4 from J, leaving 12 bases between them. There are 12 residues in the CDR3. The germline CDR1 and CDR2 sequences are MNHNY and SVGAGI (reference sequence).

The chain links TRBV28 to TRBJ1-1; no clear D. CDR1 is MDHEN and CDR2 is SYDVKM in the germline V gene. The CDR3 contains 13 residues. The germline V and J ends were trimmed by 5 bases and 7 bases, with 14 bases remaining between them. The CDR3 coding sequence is TGTGCCAGCAGTCCCCGGGGAACTAGTGAAGCTTTCTTT. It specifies CASSPRGTSEAFF.

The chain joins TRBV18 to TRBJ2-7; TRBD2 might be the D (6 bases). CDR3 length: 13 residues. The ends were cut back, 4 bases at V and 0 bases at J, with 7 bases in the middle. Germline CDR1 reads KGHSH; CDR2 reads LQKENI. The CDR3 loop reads CASSREVSYEQYF. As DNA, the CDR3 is TGTGCCAGCTCACGGGAGGTCTCCTACGAGCAGTACTTC.

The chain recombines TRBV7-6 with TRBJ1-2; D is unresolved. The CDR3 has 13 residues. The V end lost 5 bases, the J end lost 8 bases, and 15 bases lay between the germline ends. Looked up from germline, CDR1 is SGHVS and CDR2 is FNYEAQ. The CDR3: CASSQDGSSGYTF. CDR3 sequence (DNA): TGTGCCAGCAGCCAGGACGGGTCTAGCGGCTACACCTTC.

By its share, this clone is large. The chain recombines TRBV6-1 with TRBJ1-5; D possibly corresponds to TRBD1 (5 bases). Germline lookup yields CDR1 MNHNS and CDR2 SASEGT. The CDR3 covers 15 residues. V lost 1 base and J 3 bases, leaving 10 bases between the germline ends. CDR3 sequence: CASSEVGGFNQPQHF. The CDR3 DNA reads TGTGCCAGCAGTGAAGTTGGGGGTTTCAATCAGCCCCAGCATTTT.

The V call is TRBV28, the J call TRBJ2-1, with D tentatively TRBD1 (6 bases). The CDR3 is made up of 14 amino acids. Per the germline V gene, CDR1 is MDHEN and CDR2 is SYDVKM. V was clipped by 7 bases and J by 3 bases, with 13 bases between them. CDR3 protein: CASIGKGVYNEQFF. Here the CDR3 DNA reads TGTGCCAGCATAGGCAAGGGGGTCTACAATGAGCAGTTCTTC.

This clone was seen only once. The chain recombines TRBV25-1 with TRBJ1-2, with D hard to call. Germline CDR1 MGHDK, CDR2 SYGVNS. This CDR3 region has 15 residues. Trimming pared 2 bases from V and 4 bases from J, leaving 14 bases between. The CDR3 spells CASSEGGVGIYGYTF. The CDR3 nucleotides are TGTGCCAGCAGTGAAGGCGGGGTCGGGATCTATGGCTACACCTTC.

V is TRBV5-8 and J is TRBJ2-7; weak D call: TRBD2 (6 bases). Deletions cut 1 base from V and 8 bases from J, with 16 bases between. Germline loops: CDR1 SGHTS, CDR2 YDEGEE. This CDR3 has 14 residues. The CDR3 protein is CASSLWASVGKQYF. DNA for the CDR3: TGTGCCAGCAGCTTGTGGGCTAGCGTCGGTAAGCAGTACTTC.

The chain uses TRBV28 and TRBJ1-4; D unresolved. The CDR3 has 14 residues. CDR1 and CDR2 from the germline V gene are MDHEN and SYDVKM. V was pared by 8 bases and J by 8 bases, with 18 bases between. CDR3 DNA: TGTGCCAGCCGGCCGTCGGCAGTCCGAGAAAAACTGTTTTTT. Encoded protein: CASRPSAVREKLFF.

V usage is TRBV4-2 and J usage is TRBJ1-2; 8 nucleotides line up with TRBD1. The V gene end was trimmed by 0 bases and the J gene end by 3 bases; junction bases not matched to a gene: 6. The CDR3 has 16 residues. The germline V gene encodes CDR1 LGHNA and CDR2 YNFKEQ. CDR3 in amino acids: CASSQDLGQGHYGYTF. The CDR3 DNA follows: TGTGCCAGCAGCCAAGATCTAGGACAGGGACACTATGGCTACACCTTC.

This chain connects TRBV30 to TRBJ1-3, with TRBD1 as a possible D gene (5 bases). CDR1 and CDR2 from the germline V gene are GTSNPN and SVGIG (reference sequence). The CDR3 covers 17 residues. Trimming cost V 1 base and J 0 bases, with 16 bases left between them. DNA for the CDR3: TGTGCCTGGAGTGGGTTTATGGGGGGGAACTCTGGAAACACCATATATTTT. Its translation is CAWSGFMGGNSGNTIYF.

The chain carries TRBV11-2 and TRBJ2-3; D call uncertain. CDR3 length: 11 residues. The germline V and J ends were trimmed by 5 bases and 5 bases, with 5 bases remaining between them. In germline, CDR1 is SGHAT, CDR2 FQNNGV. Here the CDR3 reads CASSPRDTQYF. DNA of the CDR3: TGTGCCAGCAGCCCGAGAGATACGCAGTATTTT.

CDR3 in DNA: TGTGCCAGCAGTCCTCGAACAGGGAGAAGGACTGAAGCTTTCTTT. This translates into CASSPRTGRRTEAFF. This chain uses TRBV28 with TRBJ1-1, with D tentatively TRBD1 (6 bases). V was clipped by 5 bases and J by 5 bases, with 18 bases between them. The V gene's germline CDR1 is MDHEN and CDR2 SYDVKM. CDR3 length equals 15 residues.

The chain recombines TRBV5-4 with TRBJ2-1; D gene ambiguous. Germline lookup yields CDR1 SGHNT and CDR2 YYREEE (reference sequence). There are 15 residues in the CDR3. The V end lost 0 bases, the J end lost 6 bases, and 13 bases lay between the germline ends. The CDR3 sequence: CASSLAGNRVNEQFF. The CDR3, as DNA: TGTGCCAGCAGCTTGGCCGGTAACAGAGTCAATGAGCAGTTCTTC.

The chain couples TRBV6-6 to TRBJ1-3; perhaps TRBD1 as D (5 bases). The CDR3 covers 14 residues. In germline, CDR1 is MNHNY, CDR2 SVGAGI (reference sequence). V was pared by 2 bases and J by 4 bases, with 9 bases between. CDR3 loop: CASSYGGEGNTIYF. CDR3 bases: TGTGCCAGCAGTTACGGAGGGGAAGGAAACACCATATATTTT.

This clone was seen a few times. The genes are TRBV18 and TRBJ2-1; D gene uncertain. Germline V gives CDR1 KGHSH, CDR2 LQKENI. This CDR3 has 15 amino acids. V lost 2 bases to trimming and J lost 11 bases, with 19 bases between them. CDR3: CASSPRQRSAMQQFF. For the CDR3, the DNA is TGTGCCAGCTCACCAAGGCAGAGGAGCGCAATGCAGCAGTTCTTC.

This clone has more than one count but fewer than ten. The CDR3 here is CASSLQGATEAFF. CDR3 bases: TGTGCCAGCAGTTTACAGGGGGCCACTGAAGCTTTCTTT. The rearrangement uses TRBV6-5 and TRBJ1-1; 9 positions match TRBD1. Looked up from germline, CDR1 is MNHEY and CDR2 is SVGAGI. The CDR3 totals 13 residues. V was pared by 4 bases and J by 4 bases, with 1 base of the junction left unmatched.